The 8 T cell receptor beta chains in this list originate from one sample, sequenced in a study of cytomegalovirus exposure and HLA in healthy donors. The PCR was carried out with 60 Vbeta primers and 13 Jbeta primers. Assay: immunoSEQ multiplex PCR; the TCRdb copy retains only in-frame clones and omits some. The sample has some 160,000 clones, roughly 80% seen once. The sample taken for sequencing was PBMCs. All receptors come from a male donor in good health and CMV-seropositive.

The rearrangement joins TRBV18 to TRBJ1-5; 8 nucleotides match TRBD1. V trimming: 3 bases; J trimming: 1 base; junction bases outside the gene matches: 5. The CDR3 is made up of 16 amino acids. Germline lookup yields CDR1 KGHSH and CDR2 LQKENI. This CDR3 is CASSPGQGGSNQPQHF. DNA of the CDR3: TGTGCCAGCTCACCTGGACAGGGTGGCAGCAATCAGCCCCAGCATTTT.

This clone has a handful of counts. This chain's CDR3 is CASRNKGLAGGYEQYF. Written as DNA, the CDR3 is TGTGCCAGCAGAAATAAGGGGCTAGCGGGAGGCTACGAGCAGTACTTC. This chain joins TRBV13 and TRBJ2-7, with 11 bases fitting TRBD2. This CDR3 is built from 16 residues. Per the germline V gene, CDR1 is PRHDT and CDR2 is FYEKMQ (reference sequence). The ends lost 6 bases at V and 3 bases at J; junction bases unmatched: 10. The full variable domain, rest sourced from reference TRBV13 and TRBJ2-7, is AAGVIQSPRHLIKEKRETATLKCYPIPRHDTVYWYQQGPGQDPQFLISFYEKMQSDKGSIPDRFSAQQFSDYHSELNMSSLELGDSALYFCASRNKGLAGGYEQYFGPGTRLTVT.

CDR3 amino acids: CASSKTRGSIGNTIYF. The CDR3 DNA is TGTGCCAGTAGTAAGACCAGGGGGAGTATCGGAAACACCATATATTTT. The chain employs TRBV19 and TRBJ1-3; TRBD1 agrees at 7 bases. Germline CDR1 is LNHDA and CDR2 is SQIVND (reference sequence). The CDR3 has 16 residues. With 4 bases clipped from V and 4 bases from J, the junction kept 10 bases outside the gene matches.

V usage is TRBV29-1 and J usage is TRBJ2-1; 7 bases line up with TRBD2. This CDR3 contains 14 residues. Germline V gene data show CDR1 as SQVTM and CDR2 as ANQGSEA. The ends lost 7 bases at V and 7 bases at J; junction bases unmatched: 13. In nucleotides, the CDR3 is TGCAGCGGTGGGCTTGGCGGGAGAGAAAATGAGCAGTTCTTC. Residues: CSGGLGGRENEQFF.

This clone was counted a few times. The chain uses TRBV29-1 and TRBJ1-1; 9 bases match TRBD1. Germline V lookup: CDR1 SQVTM, CDR2 ANQGSEA. This CDR3 has 13 amino acids. V dropped 5 bases and J dropped 7; count of bases not matched to a gene: 8. The CDR3 sequence: CSVRDRVAHEAFF. CDR3 DNA: TGCAGCGTTCGGGACAGGGTGGCCCATGAAGCTTTCTTT.

This clone appeared a single time. CDR3 residues: CASSQKGGSYEQYF. In nucleotides, the CDR3 is TGCGCCAGCAGCCAAAAGGGAGGATCCTACGAGCAGTACTTC. The chain carries TRBV4-3 and TRBJ2-7; D perhaps matches TRBD2 (6 bases). From germline, CDR1 is LGHNA and CDR2 YSLEER. The CDR3 contains 14 residues. V dropped 2 bases and J dropped 1 base, with 9 bases sitting between them.

J is TRBJ2-2 and V is TRBV5-1; a weak D match, TRBD2 (5 bases). The V gene lost 4 bases and the J gene lost 0 bases, with 7 bases spanning the gap. Germline CDR1 SGHRS, CDR2 YFSETQ. The CDR3 is 14 amino acids. This chain's CDR3 is CASSSGTNTGELFF. The CDR3 DNA is TGCGCCAGCAGCAGCGGAACGAACACCGGGGAGCTGTTTTTT.

This rearrangement joins TRBV6-1 to TRBJ1-2, with 8 bases that match TRBD1. The CDR3 spans 15 residues. Germline CDR1 MNHNS, CDR2 SASEGT. V was clipped by 3 bases and J by 0 bases; unmatched bases: 3. The CDR3 nucleotides are TGTGCCAGCAGTGAGACAGGGGTCCCTAACTATGGCTACACCTTC. Protein product: CASSETGVPNYGYTF.